Below, one T cell receptor (beta chain) is given with its context. Its specificity is not known. The data stem from a study of T cell repertoires in cytomegalovirus infection. TCRdb fed the reads into MiXCR, producing one record per CDR3 protein. Here the sample spans some 200,000 distinct CDR3 sequences, around two fifths being singletons. The CDR3 is 12 residues long. V lost 3 bases and J lost 7, with 10 bases in between. Germline-derived CDR1 and CDR2 are SQVTM and ANQGSEA. This chain joins TRBV29-1 and TRBJ2-1; D call uncertain. This TCR came from a human donor in good health (CMV status not recorded). Some clones in this sample may be carry-over from other donors' samples. The sample here was CD8+ T cells from cultured PBMCs, taken from culture after CMV antigen stimulation. In nucleotides, the CDR3 is TGCAGCGTTGACATAATCAGAAATGAGCAGTTCTTC. Translated: CSVDIIRNEQFF.